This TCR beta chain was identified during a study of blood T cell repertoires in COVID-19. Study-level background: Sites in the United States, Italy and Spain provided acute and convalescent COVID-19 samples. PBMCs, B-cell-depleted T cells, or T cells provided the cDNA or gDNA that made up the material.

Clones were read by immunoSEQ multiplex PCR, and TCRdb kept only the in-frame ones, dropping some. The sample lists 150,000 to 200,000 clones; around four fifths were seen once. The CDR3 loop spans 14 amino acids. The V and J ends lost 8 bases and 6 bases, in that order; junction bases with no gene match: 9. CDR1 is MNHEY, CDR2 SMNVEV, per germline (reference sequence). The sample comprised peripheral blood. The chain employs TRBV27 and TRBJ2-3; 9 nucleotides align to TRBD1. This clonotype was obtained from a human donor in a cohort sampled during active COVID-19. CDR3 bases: TGTGCCAGCGCCGACAGGGGGTTGACCGATACGCAGTATTTT. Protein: CASADRGLTDTQYF.